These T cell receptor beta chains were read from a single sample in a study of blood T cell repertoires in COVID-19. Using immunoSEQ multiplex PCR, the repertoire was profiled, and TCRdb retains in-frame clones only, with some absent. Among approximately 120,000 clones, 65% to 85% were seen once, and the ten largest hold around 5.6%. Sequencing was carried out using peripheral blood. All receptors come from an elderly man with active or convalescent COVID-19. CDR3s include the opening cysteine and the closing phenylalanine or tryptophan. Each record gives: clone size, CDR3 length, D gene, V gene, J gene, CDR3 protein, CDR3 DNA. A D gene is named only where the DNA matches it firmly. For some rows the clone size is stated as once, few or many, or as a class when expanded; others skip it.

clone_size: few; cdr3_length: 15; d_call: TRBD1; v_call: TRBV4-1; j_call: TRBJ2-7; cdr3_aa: CASSQDGGQGGKQYF; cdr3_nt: TGCGCCAGCAGCCAAGATGGGGGACAGGGAGGAAAGCAGTACTTC
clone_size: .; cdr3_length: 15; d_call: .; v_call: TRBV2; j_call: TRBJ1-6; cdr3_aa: CASRVESSYNSPLHF; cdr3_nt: TGTGCCAGCAGGGTGGAGAGCTCCTATAATTCACCCCTCCACTTT
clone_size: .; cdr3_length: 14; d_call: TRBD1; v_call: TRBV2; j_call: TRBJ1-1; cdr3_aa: CASSKQGAGTEAFF; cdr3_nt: TGTGCCAGCAGTAAACAGGGGGCCGGCACTGAAGCTTTCTTT
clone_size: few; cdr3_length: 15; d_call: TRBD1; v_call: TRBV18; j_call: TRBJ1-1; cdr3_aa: CASTQRQGWDTEAFF; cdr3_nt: TGTGCCAGCACACAGCGACAGGGATGGGACACTGAAGCTTTCTTT
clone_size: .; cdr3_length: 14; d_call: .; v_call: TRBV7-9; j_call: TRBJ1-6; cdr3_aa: CASSSPGVNSPLHF; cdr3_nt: TGTGCCAGCAGCTCTCCGGGTGTGAATTCACCCCTCCACTTT
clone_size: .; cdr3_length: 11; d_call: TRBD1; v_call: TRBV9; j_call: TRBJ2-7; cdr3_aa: CASGQGYEQYF; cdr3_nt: TGTGCCAGCGGACAGGGGTACGAGCAGTACTTC
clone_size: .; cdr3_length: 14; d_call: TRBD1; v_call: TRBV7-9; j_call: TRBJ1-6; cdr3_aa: CASSPTGPNSPLHF; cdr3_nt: TGTGCCAGCAGCCCGACAGGGCCGAATTCACCCCTCCACTTT
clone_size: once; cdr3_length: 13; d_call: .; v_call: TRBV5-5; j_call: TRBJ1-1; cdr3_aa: CASSLIMNTEAFF; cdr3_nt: TGTGCCAGCAGCCTAATCATGAACACTGAAGCTTTCTTT
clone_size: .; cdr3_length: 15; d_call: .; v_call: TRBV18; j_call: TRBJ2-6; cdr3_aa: CASQGVSSGANVLTF; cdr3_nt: TGTGCCAGCCAAGGGGTGAGCTCTGGGGCCAACGTCCTGACTTTC
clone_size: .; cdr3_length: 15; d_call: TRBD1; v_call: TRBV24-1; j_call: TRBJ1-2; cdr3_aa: CATSESGTGNYGYTF; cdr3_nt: TGTGCCACCAGTGAGTCCGGGACAGGGAACTATGGCTACACCTTC
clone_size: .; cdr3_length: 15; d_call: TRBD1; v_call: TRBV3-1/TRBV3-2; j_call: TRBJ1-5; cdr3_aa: CASSTQGAGNQPQHF; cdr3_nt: TGTGCCAGCAGCACACAGGGGGCAGGCAATCAGCCCCAGCATTTT
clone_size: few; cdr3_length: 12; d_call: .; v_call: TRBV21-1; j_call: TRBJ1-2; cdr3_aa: CASSGTAYGYTF; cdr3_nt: TGTGCCAGCAGCGGGACAGCTTATGGCTACACCTTC
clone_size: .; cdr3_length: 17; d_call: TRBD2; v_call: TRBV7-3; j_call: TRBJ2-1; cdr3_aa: CASSLNPTSGAHNEQFF; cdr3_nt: TGTGCCAGCAGCTTAAATCCCACTAGCGGGGCCCACAATGAGCAGTTCTTC
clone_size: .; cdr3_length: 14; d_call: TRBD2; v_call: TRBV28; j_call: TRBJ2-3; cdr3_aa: CASSPSGGADTQYF; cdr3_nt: TGTGCCAGCAGTCCTAGCGGGGGAGCAGATACGCAGTATTTT
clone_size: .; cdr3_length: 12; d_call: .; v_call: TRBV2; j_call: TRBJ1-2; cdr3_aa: CASRRGGTGYTF; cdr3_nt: TGTGCCAGCCGCAGGGGCGGCACTGGCTACACCTTC
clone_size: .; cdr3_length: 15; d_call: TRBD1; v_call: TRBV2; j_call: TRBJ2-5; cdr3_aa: CASSIPGQARETQYF; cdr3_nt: TGTGCCAGCAGTATCCCGGGACAGGCTAGGGAGACCCAGTACTTC
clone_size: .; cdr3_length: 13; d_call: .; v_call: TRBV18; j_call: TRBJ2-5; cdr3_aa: CASSPLSQETQYF; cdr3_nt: TGTGCCAGCTCACCATTGAGCCAAGAGACCCAGTACTTC
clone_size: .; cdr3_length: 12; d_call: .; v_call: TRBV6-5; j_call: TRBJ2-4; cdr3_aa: CASSSGGNIQYF; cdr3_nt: TGTGCCAGCAGTTCCGGAGGGAACATTCAGTACTTC
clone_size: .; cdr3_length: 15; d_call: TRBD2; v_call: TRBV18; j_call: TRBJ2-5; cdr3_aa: CASSPAGLAGETQYF; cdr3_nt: TGTGCCAGCTCACCCGCGGGACTAGCTGGGGAGACCCAGTACTTC
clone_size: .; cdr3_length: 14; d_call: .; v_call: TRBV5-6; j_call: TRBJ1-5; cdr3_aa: CASSLNGGHQPQHF; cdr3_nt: TGTGCCAGCAGCTTAAACGGGGGGCATCAGCCCCAGCATTTT
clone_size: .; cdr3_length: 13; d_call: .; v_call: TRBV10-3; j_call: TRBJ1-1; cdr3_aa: CAASKGVNTEAFF; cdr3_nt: TGTGCCGCCTCGAAGGGGGTGAACACTGAAGCTTTCTTT
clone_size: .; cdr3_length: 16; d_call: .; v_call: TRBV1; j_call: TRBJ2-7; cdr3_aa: CTSSQPFSGNSYEQYF; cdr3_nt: TGCACCAGCAGCCAACCGTTCAGCGGGAACTCCTACGAGCAGTACTTC